A selection of T cell receptor beta chains follows, all from one sample in a study of regulatory and conventional T cells in RAG deficiency. The repertoire was sequenced with immunoSEQ multiplex PCR; TCRdb's copy has only in-frame clones and lacks some. This sample has roughly 30,000 clones, with about nine tenths found just once. The sample also formed part of further work on regulatory T cells.

The specimen was Tregs sorted from blood. Receptors were obtained from a human donor in good health. The CDR3 runs from the conserved cysteine through the conserved F or W. Fields, in order: V gene, J gene, clone size, D gene, CDR3 protein, CDR3 DNA. D genes are given only for firm matches. Not every row has a clone size; where given, it reads once, few, many or a size class.

v_call: TRBV5-4; j_call: TRBJ2-5; clone_size: -; d_call: -; cdr3_aa: CASSGGDQFLTQYF; cdr3_nt: TGTGCCAGCAGTGGAGGTGATCAATTTTTGACCCAGTACTTC
v_call: TRBV7-2; j_call: TRBJ1-2; clone_size: -; d_call: -; cdr3_aa: CASTPHGGNYGYTF; cdr3_nt: TGTGCCAGCACCCCTCACGGGGGTAACTATGGCTACACCTTC
v_call: TRBV19; j_call: TRBJ1-4; clone_size: -; d_call: -; cdr3_aa: CASSIMGRDNEKLFF; cdr3_nt: TGTGCCAGTAGTATTATGGGCAGGGATAATGAAAAACTGTTTTTT
v_call: TRBV2; j_call: TRBJ1-3; clone_size: -; d_call: -; cdr3_aa: CASTRDQLRSGNTIYF; cdr3_nt: TGTGCCAGCACCCGTGACCAGCTACGCTCTGGAAACACCATATATTTT
v_call: TRBV28; j_call: TRBJ1-2; clone_size: -; d_call: -; cdr3_aa: CASSLWQKLYGYTF; cdr3_nt: TGTGCCAGCAGTTTATGGCAGAAGCTATATGGCTACACCTTC
v_call: TRBV19; j_call: TRBJ2-7; clone_size: -; d_call: TRBD1; cdr3_aa: CASSIVGDRGEQYF; cdr3_nt: TGTGCCAGTAGTATAGTGGGAGACAGGGGAGAGCAGTACTTC
v_call: TRBV7-6; j_call: TRBJ1-2; clone_size: -; d_call: TRBD1; cdr3_aa: CASSAETGGVIYGYTF; cdr3_nt: TGTGCCAGCAGCGCCGAGACAGGGGGCGTTATCTATGGCTACACCTTC
v_call: TRBV30; j_call: TRBJ1-2; clone_size: once; d_call: TRBD1; cdr3_aa: CAWTPHRGLGYTF; cdr3_nt: TGTGCCTGGACTCCACACAGGGGGCTTGGCTACACCTTC
v_call: TRBV7-9; j_call: TRBJ1-2; clone_size: -; d_call: -; cdr3_aa: CASSLSTARGYTF; cdr3_nt: TGTGCCAGCAGCTTATCGACCGCTAGGGGCTACACCTTC
v_call: TRBV5-4; j_call: TRBJ1-4; clone_size: -; d_call: -; cdr3_aa: CASSPTGRGNEKLFF; cdr3_nt: TGTGCCAGCAGCCCCACCGGACGGGGAAATGAAAAACTGTTTTTT
v_call: TRBV7-2; j_call: TRBJ1-6; clone_size: -; d_call: -; cdr3_aa: CASGESFGSPLHF; cdr3_nt: TGTGCCAGCGGAGAGTCTTTTGGATCACCCCTCCACTTT
v_call: TRBV6-6; j_call: TRBJ1-6; clone_size: -; d_call: -; cdr3_aa: CASSLIWSADSPLHF; cdr3_nt: TGTGCCAGCAGTCTAATTTGGAGCGCGGATTCACCCCTCCACTTT
v_call: TRBV7-9; j_call: TRBJ2-2; clone_size: -; d_call: -; cdr3_aa: CASTEPGTGELFF; cdr3_nt: TGTGCCAGCACCGAGCCGGGAACCGGGGAGCTGTTTTTT
v_call: TRBV7-9; j_call: TRBJ1-3; clone_size: -; d_call: TRBD1; cdr3_aa: CASSYDRASGNTIYF; cdr3_nt: TGTGCCAGCAGCTATGACAGGGCCTCTGGAAACACCATATATTTT
v_call: TRBV11-2; j_call: TRBJ1-1; clone_size: -; d_call: TRBD1; cdr3_aa: CASSGDRVYTEAFF; cdr3_nt: TGTGCCAGCAGCGGAGACAGGGTTTACACTGAAGCTTTCTTT
v_call: TRBV30; j_call: TRBJ2-7; clone_size: few; d_call: TRBD1; cdr3_aa: CAWSPPDRVIYEQYF; cdr3_nt: TGTGCCTGGAGCCCCCCGGACAGGGTTATCTACGAGCAGTACTTC